The 11 T cell receptor beta chains below come from one sample, sequenced in a study of shared clonotypes between healthy human individuals. Libraries were prepared by immunoSEQ multiplex PCR; TCRdb keeps only in-frame clonotypes and omits some of them. The sample gives around 1.4 million clones, about 98.5% of which show up once; approximately 0.38% is in the top ten. Input material: naive CD4+ T cells sorted from blood. This sample's subset: CD45RA+ positively selected. These receptors were collected from a man aged 25 to 45 in good health.

The chain is built from TRBV2 and TRBJ2-7, with 8 bases lining up with TRBD2. Trimming took 6 bases from V and 2 from J; bases not matched to a gene: 6. This CDR3 has 14 amino acids. Germline assignment: CDR1 SNHLY and CDR2 FYNNEI. The CDR3 spells CASRARGDPYEQYF. In DNA form, the CDR3 reads TGTGCCAGCAGAGCGCGGGGGGACCCCTACGAGCAGTACTTC.

This chain connects TRBV5-1 to TRBJ2-3; D may be TRBD1 or TRBD2 (6 bases each). CDR3 length: 17 amino acids. Between the trimmed V and J ends, which lost 1 base and 0 bases, there was a span of 15 bases. Germline V gene data show CDR1 as SGHRS and CDR2 as YFSETQ. CDR3: CASSLWGAGSSTDTQYF. CDR3 DNA: TGCGCCAGCAGCTTGTGGGGGGCAGGCTCTAGCACAGATACGCAGTATTTT.

The chain couples TRBV2 to TRBJ1-1; possibly TRBD1 for D (5 bases). Germline loops: CDR1 SNHLY, CDR2 FYNNEI. This CDR3 is built from 15 residues. V was cut by 2 bases and J by 3 bases, with 13 bases left in between. The CDR3 DNA reads as TGTGCCAGCAGTGAATTTGGGGGGGGATACACTGAAGCTTTCTTT. It is translated as CASSEFGGGYTEAFF.

V is TRBV5-1 and J is TRBJ2-1; 12 nucleotides agree with TRBD2. This CDR3 contains 17 residues. The V gene end was trimmed by 5 bases and the J gene end by 2 bases; junction bases not matched to a gene: 8. Germline loops: CDR1 SGHRS, CDR2 YFSETQ. The CDR3 reads CASRRSGTSGPYNEQFF. CDR3 coding DNA: TGCGCCAGCAGAAGATCCGGGACTAGCGGGCCCTACAATGAGCAGTTCTTC.

To note about this clone: Other DNA variants within this sample encode the same CDR3. The rearrangement uses TRBV5-1 and TRBJ1-4, with TRBD1 matching 9 bases. Germline V gene lookup returns CDR1 SGHRS and CDR2 YFSETQ. The CDR3 spans 14 residues. J gave up 8 bases and V 4 bases, and 6 bases lay outside the gene matches. CDR3 DNA: TGCGCCAGCAGCCTGGGACAGGGAGTCGAAAAACTGTTTTTT. It codes for CASSLGQGVEKLFF.

The chain has TRBV7-2 and TRBJ2-2; D possibly corresponds to TRBD1 (5 bases). Deletions cut 5 bases from V and 5 bases from J, with 9 bases between. The germline gives CDR1 SGHTA, CDR2 FQGNSA. The CDR3 totals 13 residues. The DNA for the CDR3 is TGTGCCAGCAGCCTGGGGCATACCGGGGAGCTGTTTTTT. Amino acid sequence: CASSLGHTGELFF.

The gene calls are TRBV7-8 and TRBJ2-5; D perhaps matches TRBD1 (6 bases). The CDR3 loop spans 14 amino acids. Germline V CDR1 and CDR2: SGHVS, FQNEAQ. V shed 4 bases and J shed 0 bases, with 9 bases lying between them. CDR3 region: CASSSGTHQETQYF. CDR3 coding DNA: TGTGCCAGCAGCTCTGGGACACACCAAGAGACCCAGTACTTC.

This clone appeared once. V usage is TRBV6-5 and J usage is TRBJ2-7; 14 bases fit TRBD2. Germline-derived CDR1 and CDR2 are MNHEY and SVGAGI. V lost 5 bases, J lost 6 bases, and 6 bases stayed unmatched. CDR3 size: 15 residues. Here the CDR3 DNA reads TGTGCCAGCAGTCGGACTAGCGGGAGGTGGGTCGAGCAGTACTTC. This translates into CASSRTSGRWVEQYF.

Only one count was recorded for this clone. V gene TRBV28 combines with J gene TRBJ2-7, with D perhaps TRBD2 (6 bases). Trimming stripped 6 bases from V and 2 bases from J, with 20 bases between. This CDR3 is 16 amino acids long. Per germline, CDR1 MDHEN and CDR2 SYDVKM. The CDR3 DNA reads TGTGCCAGCAGCCCGACCGGCCTCGGAGGGACCTACGAGCAGTACTTC. Translating gives CASSPTGLGGTYEQYF.

The J gene is TRBJ2-3, the V gene TRBV11-3, with TRBD2 matching 10 bases. V lost 2 bases to trimming and J lost 4 bases; unmatched junction nucleotides: 3. Germline V CDR1 and CDR2: SGHNT, YENEEA. The CDR3 consists of 15 residues. The CDR3 nucleotides read TGTGCCAGCAGCTTACGAGCGGGAGGGGCAGATACGCAGTATTTT. Amino acids: CASSLRAGGADTQYF.

This CDR3 is CASSPLPRGYRETQYF. The CDR3 DNA reads as TGTGCCAGCTCACCACTGCCTAGGGGGTACAGAGAGACCCAGTACTTC. The chain is built from TRBV18 and TRBJ2-5; a weak D match, TRBD1 (6 bases). The germline V gene encodes CDR1 KGHSH and CDR2 LQKENI. With 1 base removed from V and 4 bases from J, the gap between germline ends came to 16 bases. The CDR3 loop spans 16 amino acids.